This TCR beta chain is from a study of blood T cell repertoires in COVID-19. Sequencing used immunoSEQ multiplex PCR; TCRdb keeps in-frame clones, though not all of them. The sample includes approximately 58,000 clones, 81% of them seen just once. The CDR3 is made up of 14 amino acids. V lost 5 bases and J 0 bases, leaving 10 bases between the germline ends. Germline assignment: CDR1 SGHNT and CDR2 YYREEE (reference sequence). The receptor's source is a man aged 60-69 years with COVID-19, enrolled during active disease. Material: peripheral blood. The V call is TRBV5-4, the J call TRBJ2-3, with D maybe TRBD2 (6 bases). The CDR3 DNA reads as TGTGCCAGCAGAACTAGCTCCAGCACAGATACGCAGTATTTT. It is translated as CASRTSSSTDTQYF.